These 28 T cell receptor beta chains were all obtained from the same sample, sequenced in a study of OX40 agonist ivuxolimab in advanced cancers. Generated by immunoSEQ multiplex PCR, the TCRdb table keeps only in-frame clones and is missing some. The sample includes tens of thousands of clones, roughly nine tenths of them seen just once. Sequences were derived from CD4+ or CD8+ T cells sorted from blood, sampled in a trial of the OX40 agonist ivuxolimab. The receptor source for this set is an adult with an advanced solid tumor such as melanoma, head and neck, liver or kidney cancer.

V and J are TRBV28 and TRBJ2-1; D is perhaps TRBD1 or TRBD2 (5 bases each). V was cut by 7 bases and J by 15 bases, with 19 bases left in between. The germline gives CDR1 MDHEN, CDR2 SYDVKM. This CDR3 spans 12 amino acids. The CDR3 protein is CASKLGWGIWFF. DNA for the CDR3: TGTGCCAGCAAGCTGGGTTGGGGGATTTGGTTCTTC.

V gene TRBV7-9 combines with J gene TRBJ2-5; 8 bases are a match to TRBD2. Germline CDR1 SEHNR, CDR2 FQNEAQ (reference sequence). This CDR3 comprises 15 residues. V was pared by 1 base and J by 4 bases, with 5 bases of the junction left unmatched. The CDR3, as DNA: TGTGCCAGCAGCTTAGAGTCTAGCGGGCGAGAGACCCAGTACTTC. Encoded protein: CASSLESSGRETQYF.

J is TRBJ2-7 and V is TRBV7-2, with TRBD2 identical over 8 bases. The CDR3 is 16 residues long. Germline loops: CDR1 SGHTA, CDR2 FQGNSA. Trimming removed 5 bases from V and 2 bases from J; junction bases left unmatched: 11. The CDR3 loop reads CASSPRRLAGTYEQYF. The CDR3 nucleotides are TGTGCCAGCAGCCCGCGTCGGCTAGCGGGCACCTACGAGCAGTACTTC.

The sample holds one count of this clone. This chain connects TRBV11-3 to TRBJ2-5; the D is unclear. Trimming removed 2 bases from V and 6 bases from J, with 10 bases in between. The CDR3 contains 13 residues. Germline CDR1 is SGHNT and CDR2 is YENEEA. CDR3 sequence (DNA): TGTGCCAGCAGCTTACGGCTAGGTCAGACCCAGTACTTC. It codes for CASSLRLGQTQYF.

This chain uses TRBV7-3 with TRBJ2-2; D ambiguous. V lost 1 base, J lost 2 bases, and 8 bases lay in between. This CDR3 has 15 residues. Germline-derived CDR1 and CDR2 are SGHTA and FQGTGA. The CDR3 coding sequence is TGTGCCAGCAGCTTAAGAGGAGAAAACACCGGGGAGCTGTTTTTT. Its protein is CASSLRGENTGELFF.

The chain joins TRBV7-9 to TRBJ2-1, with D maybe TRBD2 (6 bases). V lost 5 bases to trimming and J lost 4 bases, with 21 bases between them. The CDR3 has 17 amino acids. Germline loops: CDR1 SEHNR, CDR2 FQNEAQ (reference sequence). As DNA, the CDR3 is TGTGCCAGCAGCCCCAAGCGGCGTCTAGCGCTTTACAATGAGCAGTTCTTC. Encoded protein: CASSPKRRLALYNEQFF.

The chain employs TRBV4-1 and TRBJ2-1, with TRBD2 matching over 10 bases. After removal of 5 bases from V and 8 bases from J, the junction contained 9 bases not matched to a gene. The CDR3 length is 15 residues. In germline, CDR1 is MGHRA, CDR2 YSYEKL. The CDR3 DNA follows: TGCGCCAGCAGCTCGAGCGGGAGGGGCCGCGATGAGCAGTTCTTC. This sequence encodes CASSSSGRGRDEQFF.

The CDR3 coding sequence is TGTGCCAGTAGTATCTTTGGGCAGGCTGAGGAGACCCAGTACTTC. Protein sequence: CASSIFGQAEETQYF. This rearrangement joins TRBV19 to TRBJ2-5, with D uncertain. The length of the CDR3 is 15 residues. Trimming pared 3 bases from V and 5 bases from J, leaving 16 bases between. The V gene's germline CDR1 is LNHDA and CDR2 SQIVND (reference sequence).

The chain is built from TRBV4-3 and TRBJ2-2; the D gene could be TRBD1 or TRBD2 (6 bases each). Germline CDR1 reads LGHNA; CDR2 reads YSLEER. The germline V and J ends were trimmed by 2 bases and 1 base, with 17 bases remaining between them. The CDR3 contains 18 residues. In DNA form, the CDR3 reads TGCGCCAGCAGCCAACTCGGATTAGCGGACAGGAACACCGGGGAGCTGTTTTTT. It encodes CASSQLGLADRNTGELFF.

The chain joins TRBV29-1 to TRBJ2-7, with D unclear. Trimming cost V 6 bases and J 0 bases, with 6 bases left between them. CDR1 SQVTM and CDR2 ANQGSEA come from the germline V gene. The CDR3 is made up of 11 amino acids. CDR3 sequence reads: CSVGGSYEQYF. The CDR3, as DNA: TGCAGCGTAGGCGGCTCCTACGAGCAGTACTTC.

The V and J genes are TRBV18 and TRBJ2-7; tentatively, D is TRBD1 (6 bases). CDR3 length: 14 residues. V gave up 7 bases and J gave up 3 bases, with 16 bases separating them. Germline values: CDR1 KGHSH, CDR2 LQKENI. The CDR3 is CASFPNRAGYEQYF. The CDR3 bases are TGTGCCAGCTTCCCAAACAGGGCTGGCTACGAGCAGTACTTC.

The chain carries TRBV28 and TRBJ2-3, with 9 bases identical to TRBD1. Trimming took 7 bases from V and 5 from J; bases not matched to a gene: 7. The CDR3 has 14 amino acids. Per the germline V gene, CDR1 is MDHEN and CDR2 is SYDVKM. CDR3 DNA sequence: TGTGCCAGCACTCTACAGGGGGCGAAAGATACGCAGTATTTT. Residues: CASTLQGAKDTQYF.

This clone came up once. CDR3 in amino acids: CASSVTSGRASEQFF. CDR3 sequence (DNA): TGTGCCAGCAGCGTGACTAGCGGGAGGGCCTCTGAGCAGTTCTTC. This sequence joins TRBV9 and TRBJ2-1; 14 bases match TRBD2. With 2 bases clipped from V and 9 bases from J, the junction kept 4 bases outside the gene matches. The CDR3 sequence is 15 residues long. The germline gives CDR1 SGDLS, CDR2 YYNGEE.

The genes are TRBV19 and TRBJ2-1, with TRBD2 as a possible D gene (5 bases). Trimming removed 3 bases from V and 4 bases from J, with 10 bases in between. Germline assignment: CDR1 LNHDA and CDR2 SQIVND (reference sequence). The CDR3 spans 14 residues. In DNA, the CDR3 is TGTGCCAGTAGTATGGGTCGGGAATACAATGAGCAGTTCTTC. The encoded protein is CASSMGREYNEQFF.

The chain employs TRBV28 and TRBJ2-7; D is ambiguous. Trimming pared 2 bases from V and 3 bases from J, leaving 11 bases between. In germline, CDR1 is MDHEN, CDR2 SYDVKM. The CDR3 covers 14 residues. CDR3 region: CASSLMGSYYEQYF. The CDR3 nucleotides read TGTGCCAGCAGTTTAATGGGCAGTTACTACGAGCAGTACTTC.

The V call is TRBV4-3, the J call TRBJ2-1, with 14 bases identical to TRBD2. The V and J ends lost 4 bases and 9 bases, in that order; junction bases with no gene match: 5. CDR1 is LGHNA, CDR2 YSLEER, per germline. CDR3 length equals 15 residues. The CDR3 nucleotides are TGCGCCAGCAGCCGCGGACTAGCGGGAGGATTTGAGCAGTTCTTC. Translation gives CASSRGLAGGFEQFF.

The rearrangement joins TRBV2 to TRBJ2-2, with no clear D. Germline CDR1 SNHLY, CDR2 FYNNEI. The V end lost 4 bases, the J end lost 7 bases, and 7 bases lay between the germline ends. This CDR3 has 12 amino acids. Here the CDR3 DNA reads TGTGCCAGCAGTGTCGGAGTCGGGGAGCTGTTTTTT. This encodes CASSVGVGELFF.

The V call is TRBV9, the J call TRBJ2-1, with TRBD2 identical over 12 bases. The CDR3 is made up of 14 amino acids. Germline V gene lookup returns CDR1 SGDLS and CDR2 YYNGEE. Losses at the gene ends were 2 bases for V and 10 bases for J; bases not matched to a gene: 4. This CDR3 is CASSVLAGGGEQFF. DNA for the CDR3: TGTGCCAGCAGCGTCCTAGCGGGAGGGGGGGAGCAGTTCTTC.

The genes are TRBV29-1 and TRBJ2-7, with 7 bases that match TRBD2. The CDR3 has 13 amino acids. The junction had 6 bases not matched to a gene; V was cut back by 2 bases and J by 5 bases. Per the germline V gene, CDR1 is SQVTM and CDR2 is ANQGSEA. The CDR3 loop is CSVERGGLDEQYF. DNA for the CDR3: TGCAGCGTTGAACGGGGAGGGCTCGACGAGCAGTACTTC.

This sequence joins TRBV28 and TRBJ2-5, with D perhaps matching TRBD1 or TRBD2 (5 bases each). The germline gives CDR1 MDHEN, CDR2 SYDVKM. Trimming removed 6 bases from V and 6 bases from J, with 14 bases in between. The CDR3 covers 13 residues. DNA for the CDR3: TGTGCCAGCAGCACGGGGCCGAGGAAGACCCAGTACTTC. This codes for CASSTGPRKTQYF.

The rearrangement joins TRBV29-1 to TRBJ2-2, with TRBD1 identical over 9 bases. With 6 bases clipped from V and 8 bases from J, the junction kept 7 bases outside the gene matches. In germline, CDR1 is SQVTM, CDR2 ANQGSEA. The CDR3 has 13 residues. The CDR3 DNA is TGCAGCGTCCGACAGGGGGATGTAGGGGAGCTGTTTTTT. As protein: CSVRQGDVGELFF.

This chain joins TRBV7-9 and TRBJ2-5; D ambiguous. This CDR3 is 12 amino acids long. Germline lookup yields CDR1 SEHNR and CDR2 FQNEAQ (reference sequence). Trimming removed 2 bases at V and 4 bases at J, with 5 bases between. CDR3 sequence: CASSLLLETQYF. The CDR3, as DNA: TGTGCCAGCAGCTTACTCTTAGAGACCCAGTACTTC.

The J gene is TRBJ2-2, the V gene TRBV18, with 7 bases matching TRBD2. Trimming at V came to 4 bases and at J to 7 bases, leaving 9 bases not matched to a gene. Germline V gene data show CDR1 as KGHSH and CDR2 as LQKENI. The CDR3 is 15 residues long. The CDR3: CASSRLRERGGELFF. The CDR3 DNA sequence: TGTGCCAGCTCACGATTGCGGGAGCGAGGCGGGGAGCTGTTTTTT.

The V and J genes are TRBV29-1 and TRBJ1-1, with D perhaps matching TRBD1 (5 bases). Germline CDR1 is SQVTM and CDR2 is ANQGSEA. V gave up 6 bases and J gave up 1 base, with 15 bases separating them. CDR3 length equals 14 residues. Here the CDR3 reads CSVTGGSANTEAFF. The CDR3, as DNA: TGCAGCGTGACGGGGGGTTCGGCGAACACTGAAGCTTTCTTT.

CDR3 in amino acids: CASSRWTGATDTQYF. Here the CDR3 DNA reads TGTGCCAGCAGTCGTTGGACAGGCGCCACAGATACGCAGTATTTT. The chain links TRBV25-1 to TRBJ2-3, with 7 bases fitting TRBD1. The germline V gene has CDR1 MGHDK and CDR2 SYGVNS. This CDR3 has 15 amino acids. The junction had 7 bases not matched to a gene; V was cut back by 5 bases and J by 2 bases.

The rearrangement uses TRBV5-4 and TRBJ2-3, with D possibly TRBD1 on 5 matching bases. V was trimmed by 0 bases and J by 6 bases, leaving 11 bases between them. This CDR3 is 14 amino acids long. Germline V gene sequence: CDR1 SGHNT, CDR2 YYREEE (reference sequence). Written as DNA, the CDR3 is TGTGCCAGCAGCTTGGGTCCCGCAGGGGATACGCAGTATTTT. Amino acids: CASSLGPAGDTQYF. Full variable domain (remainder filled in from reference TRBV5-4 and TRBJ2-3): ETGVTQSPTHLIKTRGQQVTLRCSSQSGHNTVSWYQQALGQGPQFIFQYYREEENGRGNFPPRFSGLQFPNYSSELNVNALELDDSALYLCASSLGPAGDTQYFGPGTRLTVL.

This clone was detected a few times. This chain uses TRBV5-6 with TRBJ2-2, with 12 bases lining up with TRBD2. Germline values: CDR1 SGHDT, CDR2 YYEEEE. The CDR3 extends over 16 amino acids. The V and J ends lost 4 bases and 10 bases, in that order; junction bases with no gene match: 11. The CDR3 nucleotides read TGTGCCAGCAGCGGGCTAGCGGGAGGGTCTGTGGAGGAGCTGTTTTTT. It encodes CASSGLAGGSVEELFF.

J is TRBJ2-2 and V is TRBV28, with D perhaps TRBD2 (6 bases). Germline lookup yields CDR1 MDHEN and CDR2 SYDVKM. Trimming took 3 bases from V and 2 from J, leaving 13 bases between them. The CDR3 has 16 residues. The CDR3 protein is CASSFGASANTGELFF. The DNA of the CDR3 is TGTGCCAGCAGTTTTGGGGCTAGCGCTAACACCGGGGAGCTGTTTTTT.